The 9 T cell receptor beta chains listed next were all sequenced from one sample in a study. Each CDR3 protein is one row after TCRdb ran MiXCR on the RT-PCR reads. The sample consists of hundreds of thousands of distinct CDR3 sequences, around 14% of them appearing once. The sequencing sample was made of memory CD4+ T cells from blood. Receptor source: a female donor in good health, serving as a healthy control.

Remarks on this clonotype: A clone one base away is much larger, so this may be a read error. The chain uses TRBV20-1 and TRBJ1-1, with D uncertain. Trimming removed 0 bases at V and 4 bases at J, with 12 bases between. Germline-derived CDR1 and CDR2 are DFQATT and SNEGSKA (reference sequence). This CDR3 region has 14 residues. The CDR3 nucleotides are TGCAGTGCTAGAGATCGTGGCTGGGGCACTGAAGCTTTCTTT. Its protein product is CSARDRGWGTEAFF.

This clonotype was counted between two and nine times. This chain links TRBV28 with TRBJ1-6; D gene unclear. The CDR3 consists of 14 residues. The ends were cut back, 7 bases at V and 6 bases at J, with 13 bases in the middle. CDR1 and CDR2 from the germline V gene are MDHEN and SYDVKM. The CDR3: CASTNGGFNSPLHF. CDR3 coding DNA: TGTGCCAGCACCAACGGAGGGTTTAATTCACCCCTCCACTTT.

The V call is TRBV12-3 or TRBV12-4, the J call TRBJ1-1, with D tentatively TRBD1 (5 bases). The CDR3 runs to 11 residues. Deletions cut 6 bases from V and 11 bases from J, with 13 bases between. The CDR3 nucleotides are TGTGCCAGCAGACTAAGAGGGGCGGCTTTCTTT. Its translation is CASRLRGAAFF.

This clonotype was counted ten times or more. This sequence joins TRBV20-1 and TRBJ1-2; TRBD1 is a possible D gene (6 bases). This CDR3 spans 11 amino acids. The V gene's germline CDR1 is DFQATT and CDR2 SNEGSKA (reference sequence). In DNA form, the CDR3 reads TGCAGAGTGGACAGAGAATATGGCTACACCTTC. It translates to CRVDREYGYTF.

There are many counts of this clonotype. This chain joins TRBV5-5 and TRBJ2-7; unclear D gene. V shed 1 base and J shed 9 bases, with 14 bases lying between them. This CDR3 is 13 amino acids long. CDR1 SGHKS and CDR2 YYEKEE come from the germline V gene (reference sequence). The CDR3 sequence is CASSLLGVNGQYF. The CDR3 DNA reads as TGTGCCAGCAGCTTGCTTGGGGTAAACGGGCAGTACTTC.

This clonotype was observed at least ten times. The DNA of the CDR3 is TGCGCCAGCAGCCAAGATAGCAATCAGCCCCAGCATTTT. Its translation is CASSQDSNQPQHF. The genes are TRBV4-3 and TRBJ1-5; no firm D call. CDR1 and CDR2 from the germline V gene are LGHNA and YSLEER. CDR3 length: 13 residues. The ends were cut back, 0 bases at V and 0 bases at J, with 0 bases in the middle.

This clonotype was seen ten or more times. The chain has TRBV20-1 and TRBJ2-3, with 7 bases lining up with TRBD2. The CDR3 extends over 15 amino acids. Germline trimming cut 0 bases from V and 0 bases from J; bases unmatched to any gene: 3. Germline V gene lookup returns CDR1 DFQATT and CDR2 SNEGSKA (reference sequence). CDR3 in DNA: TGCAGTGCTAGAGAGGGCGGGAGTAGCACAGATACGCAGTATTTT. Translation gives CSAREGGSSTDTQYF.

J is TRBJ1-1 and V is TRBV15; 7 bases are shared with TRBD1. Trimming removed 5 bases from V and 5 bases from J; junction bases left unmatched: 11. This CDR3 is built from 15 residues. Germline CDR1 reads LNHNV; CDR2 reads YYDKDF (reference sequence). CDR3 sequence (DNA): TGTGCCACCAGCCGCGAGGCAGGGGGGGGTACTGAAGCTTTCTTT. It codes for CATSREAGGGTEAFF.

There are a few counts of this clonotype. This chain joins TRBV29-1 and TRBJ1-4; D call uncertain. Trimming pared 4 bases from V and 7 bases from J, leaving 10 bases between. This CDR3 contains 12 residues. CDR1 is SQVTM, CDR2 ANQGSEA, per germline. The CDR3 is CSVVGLGEKLFF. In nucleotides, the CDR3 is TGCAGCGTTGTGGGGTTGGGTGAAAAACTGTTTTTT.